The 15 T cell receptor beta chains below all came from one sample that was sequenced in a study of CD8 T cells in Susac syndrome. After extraction with the RNeasy kit, about 0.5 to 1 ug of the RNA was reverse transcribed using random hexamers. TCRdb re-derived calls from the immunoSEQ multiplex PCR reads in MiXCR, one entry per CDR3 protein. The sample holds 200,000 to 300,000 distinct CDR3 sequences, roughly 95% seen once. The sample consisted of CD4+ T cells from PBMCs. The receptors originated from a human donor with Susac syndrome.

This chain links TRBV9 with TRBJ1-1; unclear D gene. The V gene lost 1 base and the J gene lost 5 bases, with 9 bases spanning the gap. Germline V gene data show CDR1 as SGDLS and CDR2 as YYNGEE. The CDR3 consists of 13 residues. The CDR3 region is CASSVKGTTEAFF. CDR3 sequence (DNA): TGTGCCAGCAGCGTAAAGGGTACGACTGAAGCTTTCTTT.

This rearrangement joins TRBV12-3 or TRBV12-4 to TRBJ1-2; 8 bases align to TRBD1. The V gene end was trimmed by 6 bases and the J gene end by 5 bases; junction bases not matched to a gene: 11. There are 15 residues in the CDR3. The CDR3 loop is CASSLNAGQAYGYTF. In DNA, the CDR3 is TGTGCCAGCAGCCTCAATGCGGGACAGGCGTATGGCTACACCTTC.

The chain couples TRBV12-3 or TRBV12-4 to TRBJ2-5; no reliable D call. Trimming stripped 5 bases from V and 5 bases from J, with 18 bases between. CDR3 length: 15 residues. CDR3 bases: TGTGCCAGCAGTCCCCGAGACCAGGTACCGGAGACCCAGTACTTC. Amino acids: CASSPRDQVPETQYF.

This chain connects TRBV9 to TRBJ1-2; unclear D gene. In germline, CDR1 is SGDLS, CDR2 YYNGEE. V was pared by 0 bases and J by 4 bases, with 7 bases between. This CDR3 is 13 amino acids long. The CDR3, as DNA: TGTGCCAGCAGCGTAGGGCAGGCCTATGGCTACACCTTC. It yields the protein CASSVGQAYGYTF.

The V gene is TRBV1, the J gene TRBJ1-4; the DNA was not used to check the table's D call, TRBD1. TRBV1 is a pseudogene segment. The CDR3 length is 16 residues. In nucleotides, the CDR3 is TGCACCAGCAGCCAAGGGGCTCCGGGGGTTGGAGAAAAACTGTTTTTT. It encodes CTSSQGAPGVGEKLFF.

The chain combines TRBV4-2 with TRBJ2-4; TRBD2 matches at 8 bases. V lost 0 bases and J lost 5; bases outside the gene matches: 3. Germline V gene sequence: CDR1 LGHNA, CDR2 YNFKEQ. This CDR3 region has 15 residues. CDR3 nucleotide sequence: TGTGCCAGCAGCCAAGAGGGACTAGACCAAAACATTCAGTACTTC. It codes for CASSQEGLDQNIQYF.

This chain uses TRBV7-2 with TRBJ2-3, with 8 bases identical to TRBD2. The CDR3 sequence is 13 residues long. The ends lost 8 bases at V and 6 bases at J; junction bases unmatched: 7. Germline V gene data show CDR1 as SGHTA and CDR2 as FQGNSA. The CDR3 loop is CASERGSGDTQYF. Here the CDR3 DNA reads TGTGCCAGCGAGCGGGGGTCAGGGGATACGCAGTATTTT. The whole variable domain, remainder taken from reference TRBV7-2 and TRBJ2-3, is GAGVSQSPSNKVTEKGKDVELRCDPISGHTALYWYRQSLGQGLEFLIYFQGNSAPDKSGLPSDRFSAERTGGSVSTLTIQRTQQEDSAVYLCASERGSGDTQYFGPGTRLTVL.

The chain uses TRBV5-1 and TRBJ2-5; 9 positions match TRBD2. Germline V gene sequence: CDR1 SGHRS, CDR2 YFSETQ. V dropped 6 bases and J dropped 1; count of bases not matched to a gene: 4. The CDR3 loop spans 14 amino acids. The CDR3 reads CASKGTSIQETQYF. The CDR3 nucleotides read TGCGCCAGCAAGGGGACTAGCATCCAAGAGACCCAGTACTTC.

This clonotype appeared a single time. This rearrangement joins TRBV6-4 to TRBJ2-1; TRBD2 matches 11 bases. Germline trimming cut 2 bases from V and 9 bases from J; bases unmatched to any gene: 3. Per the germline V gene, CDR1 is MRHNA and CDR2 is SNTAGT. This CDR3 spans 14 amino acids. Written as DNA, the CDR3 is TGTGCCAGCAGTGACGTAGCGGGAGGGGCTGAGCAGTTCTTC. The encoded protein is CASSDVAGGAEQFF.

This clonotype was recorded once. The chain joins TRBV29-1 to TRBJ1-1; no reliable D call. The CDR3 runs to 10 residues. V gave up 5 bases and J gave up 5 bases, with 6 bases separating them. In germline, CDR1 is SQVTM, CDR2 ANQGSEA. The CDR3 sequence: CSVWSTEAFF. DNA for the CDR3: TGCAGCGTTTGGAGTACTGAAGCTTTCTTT.

The V call is TRBV20-1, the J call TRBJ2-1; D remains ambiguous. The CDR3 spans 14 residues. The germline V gene has CDR1 DFQATT and CDR2 SNEGSKA (reference sequence). With 0 bases removed from V and 7 bases from J, the gap between germline ends came to 13 bases. The CDR3 DNA reads as TGCAGTGCTAGAGATCCGGGTAGATCGAATGAGCAGTTCTTC. Translation: CSARDPGRSNEQFF.

V and J are TRBV7-2 and TRBJ2-7; 8 nucleotides line up with TRBD2. The trim removed 5 bases at V and 0 bases at J, leaving 15 bases unmatched. Germline CDR1 and CDR2: SGHTA and FQGNSA. There are 18 residues in the CDR3. The CDR3 loop reads CASSPPGGTSGSSYEQYF. CDR3 DNA sequence: TGTGCCAGCAGCCCCCCCGGAGGTACTAGCGGTAGCTCCTACGAGCAGTACTTC.

The chain joins TRBV12-3 or TRBV12-4 to TRBJ1-5, with 9 bases aligning to TRBD1. The CDR3 contains 15 residues. Trimming took 7 bases from V and 7 from J; bases not matched to a gene: 11. The CDR3 loop is CASNPGQGFGQPQHF. CDR3 sequence (DNA): TGTGCCAGCAACCCGGGACAGGGTTTCGGGCAGCCCCAGCATTTT.

The rearrangement joins TRBV28 to TRBJ2-2; TRBD2 matches 7 bases. CDR1 and CDR2 (germline): MDHEN, SYDVKM. The CDR3 is 13 residues long. After removal of 6 bases from V and 6 bases from J, the junction contained 4 bases not matched to a gene. CDR3 in DNA: TGTGCCAGCAGACTAGCGACCCCCGGGGAGCTGTTTTTT. Its protein is CASRLATPGELFF.

The chain combines TRBV9 with TRBJ2-1; TRBD2 matches 7 bases. The CDR3 totals 15 residues. Germline V gene data show CDR1 as SGDLS and CDR2 as YYNGEE. V lost 4 bases to trimming and J lost 2 bases; unmatched junction nucleotides: 6. The CDR3 DNA reads TGTGCCAGCAGCCCGCGGGAGAGCCCCTACAATGAGCAGTTCTTC. This codes for CASSPRESPYNEQFF.